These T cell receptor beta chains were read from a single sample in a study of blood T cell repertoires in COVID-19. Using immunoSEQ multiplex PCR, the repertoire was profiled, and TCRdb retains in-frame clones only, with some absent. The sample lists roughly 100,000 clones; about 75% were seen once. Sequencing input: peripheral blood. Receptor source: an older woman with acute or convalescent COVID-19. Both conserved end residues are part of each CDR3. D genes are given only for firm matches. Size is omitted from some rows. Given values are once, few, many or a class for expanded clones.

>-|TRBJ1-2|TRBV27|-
CASSSYRDEGYTF
TGTGCCAGCAGTTCGTACAGGGATGAAGGCTACACCTTC
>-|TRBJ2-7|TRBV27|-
CASSLERGRYEQYF
TGTGCCAGCAGTTTGGAAAGGGGTCGTTACGAGCAGTACTTC
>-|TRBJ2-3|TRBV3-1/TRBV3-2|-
CASSQGDTTQYF
TGTGCCAGCAGCCAAGGAGACACTACGCAGTATTTT
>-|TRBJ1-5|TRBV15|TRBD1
CATSARTGTDYNQPQHF
TGTGCCACCAGCGCCAGAACCGGGACAGACTACAATCAGCCCCAGCATTTT
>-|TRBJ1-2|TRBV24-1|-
CATSDFTRDGYTF
TGTGCCACCAGTGATTTTACCAGGGATGGCTACACCTTC
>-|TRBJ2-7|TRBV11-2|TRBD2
CATAGASGQYF
TGTGCCACAGCGGGGGCATCTGGGCAGTACTTC
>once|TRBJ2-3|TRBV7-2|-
CASSLELFTDTQYF
TGTGCCAGCAGCTTAGAGCTTTTCACAGATACGCAGTATTTT
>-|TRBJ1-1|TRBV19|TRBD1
CASSSLRGMNTEAFF
TGTGCCAGTAGTTCCCTCAGGGGGATGAACACTGAAGCTTTCTTT
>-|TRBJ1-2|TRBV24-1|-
CATSDRDTAYGYTF
TGTGCCACCAGTGATAGGGACACGGCATATGGCTACACCTTC
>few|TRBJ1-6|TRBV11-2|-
CASSLARNSPLHF
TGTGCCAGCAGCTTAGCGCGAAATTCACCCCTCCACTTT
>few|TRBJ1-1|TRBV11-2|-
CASSLGGLTEAFF
TGTGCCAGCAGCTTAGGGGGCTTGACTGAAGCTTTCTTT
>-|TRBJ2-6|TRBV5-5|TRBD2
CASSSPGGPGANVLTF
TGTGCCAGCAGTTCCCCGGGGGGGCCTGGGGCCAACGTCCTGACTTTC
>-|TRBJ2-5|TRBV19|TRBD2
CASSKGPGRGDQETQYF
TGTGCCAGTAGCAAAGGGCCAGGGCGGGGGGACCAAGAGACCCAGTACTTC
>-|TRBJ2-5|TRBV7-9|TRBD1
CASSSRDRGQETQYF
TGTGCCAGCAGCTCTCGGGACAGGGGCCAAGAGACCCAGTACTTC
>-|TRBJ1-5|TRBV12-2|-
CASRLRGGRNQPQHF
TGTGCAAGTCGCTTAAGGGGAGGCCGCAATCAGCCCCAGCATTTT
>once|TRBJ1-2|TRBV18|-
CASSPKGDSYGYTF
TGTGCCAGCTCACCAAAGGGGGATTCCTATGGCTACACCTTC
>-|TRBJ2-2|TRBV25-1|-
CASSDPSEPERVF
TGTGCCAGCAGCGACCCCTCGGAACCCGAGCGTGTTTTT
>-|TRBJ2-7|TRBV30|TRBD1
CAFGAQGVGAYEQYF
TGTGCCTTTGGAGCCCAGGGGGTGGGAGCTTACGAGCAGTACTTC
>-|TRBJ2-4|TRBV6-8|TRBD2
CASPRLAGAERPWEYF
TGTGCCAGCCCACGACTAGCGGGGGCCGAACGACCCTGGGAGTACTTC
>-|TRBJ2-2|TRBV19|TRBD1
CASSKDRGRPNTGELFF
TGTGCCAGTAGCAAGGACAGGGGACGGCCGAACACCGGGGAGCTGTTTTTT
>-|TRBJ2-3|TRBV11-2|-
CASSLLVGSEFTDTQYF
TGTGCCAGCAGCTTACTTGTAGGTAGCGAGTTCACAGATACGCAGTATTTT
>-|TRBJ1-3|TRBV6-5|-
CASSYSFRGAGNTIYF
TGTGCCAGCAGTTACTCGTTCAGGGGAGCTGGAAACACCATATATTTT
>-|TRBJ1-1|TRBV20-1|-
CSAIMNTEAFF
TGCAGTGCAATCATGAACACTGAAGCTTTCTTT
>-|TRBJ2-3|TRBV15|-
CATSRPGELTDTQYF
TGTGCCACCAGCAGGCCCGGGGAGCTCACAGATACGCAGTATTTT
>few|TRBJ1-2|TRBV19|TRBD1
CASSMQGVVSGYTF
TGTGCCAGTAGTATGCAGGGGGTAGTGAGTGGCTACACCTTC
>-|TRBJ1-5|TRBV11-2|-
CASSLNSHQPQHF
TGTGCCAGCAGCTTAAACAGCCATCAGCCCCAGCATTTT
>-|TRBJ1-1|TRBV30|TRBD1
CAWNPTGGYTEAFF
TGTGCCTGGAATCCGACAGGGGGTTACACTGAAGCTTTCTTT
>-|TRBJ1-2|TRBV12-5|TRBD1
CASGPFRDRGSYGYTF
TGTGCTAGTGGACCCTTTCGGGACAGGGGAAGCTATGGCTACACCTTC
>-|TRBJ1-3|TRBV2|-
CASSEGQGRNTIYF
TGTGCCAGCAGTGAAGGGCAGGGGAGAAACACCATATATTTT
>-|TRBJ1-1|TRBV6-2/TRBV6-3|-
CASRPQGIPEAFF
TGTGCCAGCAGGCCTCAGGGGATTCCTGAAGCTTTCTTT
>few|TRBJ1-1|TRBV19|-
CASSIRGTEAFF
TGTGCCAGTAGTATTAGGGGGACTGAAGCTTTCTTT
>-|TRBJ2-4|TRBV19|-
CASSIARQNLAKNIQYF
TGTGCCAGTAGTATAGCCCGACAGAACCTAGCCAAAAACATTCAGTACTTC
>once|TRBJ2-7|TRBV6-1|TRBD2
CASSEVTGGPYEQYF
TGTGCCAGCAGTGAAGTTACGGGGGGGCCATACGAGCAGTACTTC
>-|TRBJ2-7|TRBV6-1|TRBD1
CASSEQGAHGEQYF
TGTGCCAGCAGTGAACAGGGGGCCCATGGCGAGCAGTACTTC
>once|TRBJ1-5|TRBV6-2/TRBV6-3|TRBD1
CASTPDRVWDSNQPQHF
TGTGCCAGCACCCCCGACAGGGTATGGGATAGCAATCAGCCCCAGCATTTT
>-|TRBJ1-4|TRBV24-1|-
CATSATGTNEKLFF
TGTGCCACCAGCGCGACAGGTACTAATGAAAAACTGTTTTTT
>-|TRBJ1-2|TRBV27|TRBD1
CASSLWSSQGARGYTF
TGTGCCAGCAGTTTATGGTCCTCTCAGGGGGCTCGTGGCTACACCTTC
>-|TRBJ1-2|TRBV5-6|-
CASSLAQGTVAYGYTF
TGTGCCAGCAGCTTGGCGCAGGGAACGGTGGCCTATGGCTACACCTTC
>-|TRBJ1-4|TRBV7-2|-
CASSQDSSRSNEKLFF
TGTGCCAGCAGCCAGGACAGCAGCCGCTCTAATGAAAAACTGTTTTTT
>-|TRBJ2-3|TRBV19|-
CASSTNQGSDTQYF
TGTGCCAGTAGTACAAATCAGGGGTCGGATACGCAGTATTTT
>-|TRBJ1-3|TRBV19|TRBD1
CASKMGQGTTNTIYF
TGTGCCAGTAAAATGGGACAGGGGACGACAAACACCATATATTTT
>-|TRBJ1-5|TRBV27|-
CASSFGGNNQPQHF
TGTGCCAGCAGTTTTGGAGGGAACAATCAGCCCCAGCATTTT